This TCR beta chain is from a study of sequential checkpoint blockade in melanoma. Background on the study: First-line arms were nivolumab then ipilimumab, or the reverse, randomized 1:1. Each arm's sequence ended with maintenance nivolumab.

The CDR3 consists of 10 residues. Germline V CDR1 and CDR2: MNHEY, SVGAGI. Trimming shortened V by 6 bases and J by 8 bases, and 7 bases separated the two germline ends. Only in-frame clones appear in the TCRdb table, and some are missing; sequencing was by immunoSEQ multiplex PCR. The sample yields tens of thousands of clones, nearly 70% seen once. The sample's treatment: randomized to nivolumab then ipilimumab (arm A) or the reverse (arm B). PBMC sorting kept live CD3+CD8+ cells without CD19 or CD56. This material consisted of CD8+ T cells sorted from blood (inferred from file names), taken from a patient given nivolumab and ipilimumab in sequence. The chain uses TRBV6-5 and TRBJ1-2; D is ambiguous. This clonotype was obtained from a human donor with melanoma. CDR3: CASRRGGYTF. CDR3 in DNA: TGTGCCAGCAGGAGAGGGGGCTACACCTTC.